These 27 T cell receptor beta chains were sequenced from one sample in a study of shared clonotypes between healthy human individuals. Using immunoSEQ multiplex PCR, the repertoire was profiled, and TCRdb retains in-frame clones only, with some absent. Of 2 million to 2.5 million clones listed, 90% to 95% were seen once; the top ten hold around 0.13%. Sequencing input: naive CD4+ T cells sorted from blood. Subset defined: CD45RA+ positively selected. The receptors stem from a man aged 18 to 29 in good health.

This clone was seen once. V gene TRBV10-3 combines with J gene TRBJ2-2, with D possibly TRBD1 on 5 matching bases. Germline V gene data show CDR1 as ENHRY and CDR2 as SYGVKD. V gave up 4 bases and J gave up 1 base, with 10 bases separating them. The CDR3 spans 15 residues. DNA of the CDR3: TGTGCCATCAGTGTAGGCAGGGAGAACACCGGGGAGCTGTTTTTT. Encoded protein: CAISVGRENTGELFF.

Worth noting for this clone: One end of the junction fails to match germline, which may point to a read error. This chain links TRBV7-2 with TRBJ1-1; possible D gene TRBD1, 5 bases. CDR1 is SGHTA, CDR2 FQGNSA, per germline. The length of the CDR3 is 15 residues. CDR3 amino acids: CANSLASRQYTEAFF. DNA for the CDR3: TGTGCCAACAGCTTAGCGTCCCGACAGTACACTGAAGCTTTCTTT.

The CDR3 spells CATSSRGGPYEQYF. The DNA of the CDR3 is TGTGCCACCAGCTCGCGGGGGGGCCCCTACGAGCAGTACTTC. The gene calls are TRBV15 and TRBJ2-7; 9 bases are shared with TRBD2. The J segment lost 2 bases and the V segment lost 5 bases, leaving 4 bases of the junction unmatched. The germline V gene has CDR1 LNHNV and CDR2 YYDKDF (reference sequence). The CDR3 is 14 amino acids.

The genes are TRBV2 and TRBJ2-3; 7 nucleotides match TRBD1. Germline V gene sequence: CDR1 SNHLY, CDR2 FYNNEI. Trimming removed 6 bases from V and 8 bases from J; junction bases left unmatched: 11. This CDR3 contains 14 residues. CDR3 nucleotides: TGTGCCAGCAGGACCGGGACAGTACGAGTTACGCAGTATTTT. Its translation is CASRTGTVRVTQYF.

V usage is TRBV25-1 and J usage is TRBJ2-7; no reliable D call. Germline assignment: CDR1 MGHDK and CDR2 SYGVNS. V lost 5 bases, J lost 0 bases, and 17 bases lay in between. The CDR3 is made up of 16 amino acids. CDR3 nucleotides: TGTGCCAGCAGTTCGGACCGGATCCTAAGCTCCTACGAGCAGTACTTC. Amino acid sequence: CASSSDRILSSYEQYF.

The V gene is TRBV27, the J gene TRBJ2-3; D unclear. The CDR3 spans 14 residues. V was clipped by 10 bases and J by 1 base, with 15 bases between them. CDR1 and CDR2 (germline): MNHEY, SMNVEV (reference sequence). The CDR3 DNA sequence: TGTGCCACCGAGACCGTTAGGGGCACAGATACGCAGTATTTT. It yields the protein CATETVRGTDTQYF.

In nucleotides, the CDR3 is TGTGCCAGCAGCGCAGTGGGACTGAGGGGTGAAAAACTGTTTTTT. Protein product: CASSAVGLRGEKLFF. V usage is TRBV7-9 and J usage is TRBJ1-4; possibly TRBD1 for D (5 bases). Germline V gene data show CDR1 as SEHNR and CDR2 as FQNEAQ (reference sequence). This CDR3 is built from 15 residues. Trimming pared 5 bases from V and 7 bases from J, leaving 17 bases between.

The V and J genes are TRBV6-8 and TRBJ2-3; unclear D gene. Trimming took off 6 bases at V and 2 bases at J, with 18 bases between the two ends. Germline loops: CDR1 MNHGY, CDR2 SAAAGT. This CDR3 contains 16 residues. The CDR3 DNA sequence: TGTGCCAGCAGCTCTGGACCCATAGGACCCACAGATACGCAGTATTTT. This gives the protein CASSSGPIGPTDTQYF.

This clone came up once. The CDR3 region has the DNA TGTGCCTGGAGTGTAGGCCAGGGGATTGTAGAGACCCAGTACTTC. Protein sequence: CAWSVGQGIVETQYF. This rearrangement joins TRBV30 to TRBJ2-5, with D maybe TRBD1 (6 bases). CDR1 GTSNPN and CDR2 SVGIG come from the germline V gene (reference sequence). The CDR3 extends over 15 amino acids. With 0 bases removed from V and 4 bases from J, the gap between germline ends came to 15 bases.

The chain joins TRBV29-1 to TRBJ2-5; 7 positions match TRBD2. J gave up 2 bases and V 8 bases, and 5 bases lay outside the gene matches. Germline loops: CDR1 SQVTM, CDR2 ANQGSEA. The CDR3 has 12 amino acids. The DNA of the CDR3 is TGCAGCCAGGGACTATTGCAAGAGACCCAGTACTTC. The encoded protein is CSQGLLQETQYF.

For this clone: This sample includes further DNA sequences coding for the same CDR3. The J gene is TRBJ1-3, the V gene TRBV28, with a weak D call TRBD1 (5 bases). Trimming took 4 bases from V and 1 from J, leaving 11 bases between them. The germline V gene encodes CDR1 MDHEN and CDR2 SYDVKM. The CDR3 length is 15 residues. CDR3 DNA sequence: TGTGCCAGCAGTTCAAACGGGGGGTCTGGAAACACCATATATTTT. The encoded protein is CASSSNGGSGNTIYF.

This sequence joins TRBV5-4 and TRBJ2-7, with unresolved D. The CDR3 is 15 amino acids. V lost 7 bases, J lost 0 bases, and 17 bases lay in between. Germline V gives CDR1 SGHNT, CDR2 YYREEE (reference sequence). This CDR3 reads CASHKGQVTSYEQYF. Here the CDR3 DNA reads TGTGCCAGCCACAAAGGGCAGGTGACCTCCTACGAGCAGTACTTC.

The CDR3 region is CASSAGPDSPLHF. CDR3 nucleotides: TGTGCCAGCAGTGCTGGGCCAGATTCACCCCTCCACTTT. The rearrangement joins TRBV9 to TRBJ1-6, with D hard to call. The CDR3 loop spans 13 amino acids. Germline assignment: CDR1 SGDLS and CDR2 YYNGEE. With 5 bases removed from V and 8 bases from J, the gap between germline ends came to 11 bases. Drawing the rest from reference TRBV9 and TRBJ1-6, the complete variable domain is DSGVTQTPKHLITATGQRVTLRCSPRSGDLSVYWYQQSLDQGLQFLIQYYNGEERAKGNILERFSAQQFPDLHSELNLSSLELGDSALYFCASSAGPDSPLHFGNGTRLTVT.

The DNA for the CDR3 is TGTGCCAGCAGCTTACTCGGGGGGCTTGCCTACGAGCAGTACTTC. It yields the protein CASSLLGGLAYEQYF. This rearrangement joins TRBV7-8 to TRBJ2-7; a weak D match, TRBD2 (7 bases). In germline, CDR1 is SGHVS, CDR2 FQNEAQ. V was trimmed by 2 bases and J by 2 bases, leaving 13 bases between them. This CDR3 contains 15 residues.

This clone was seen once. The chain has TRBV6-5 and TRBJ2-1; D perhaps matches TRBD1 (6 bases). V was cut by 6 bases and J by 2 bases, with 11 bases left in between. The CDR3 consists of 14 residues. Germline V gene data show CDR1 as MNHEY and CDR2 as SVGAGI. CDR3 sequence: CASSSRGPYNEQFF. CDR3 nucleotide sequence: TGTGCCAGCAGCTCCAGGGGCCCCTACAATGAGCAGTTCTTC.

V gene TRBV2 combines with J gene TRBJ2-2; D possibly corresponds to TRBD1 (6 bases). The CDR3 loop spans 17 amino acids. The V and J ends lost 6 bases and 1 base respectively, with 18 bases between them. The germline CDR1 and CDR2 sequences are SNHLY and FYNNEI. CDR3 coding DNA: TGTGCCAGCAGGACTTACAGGGATTTGGGGAACACCGGGGAGCTGTTTTTT. Its protein product is CASRTYRDLGNTGELFF. The full variable domain, its missing parts supplied by reference TRBV2 and TRBJ2-2, is EPEVTQTPSHQVTQMGQEVILRCVPISNHLYFYWYRQILGQKVEFLVSFYNNEISEKSEIFDDQFSVERPDGSNFTLKIRSTKLEDSAMYFCASRTYRDLGNTGELFFGEGSRLTVL.

V and J are TRBV7-2 and TRBJ1-3; D call uncertain. Germline CDR1 is SGHTA and CDR2 is FQGNSA. This CDR3 region has 14 residues. V lost 3 bases and J 2 bases, leaving 8 bases between the germline ends. Here the CDR3 DNA reads TGTGCCAGCAGCTTTGCCAGCACTGGAAACACCATATATTTT. It specifies CASSFASTGNTIYF.

This clone was observed once. The junction differs from germline at one of its ends, possibly a read error. The V and J genes are TRBV7-7 and TRBJ2-1; 11 bases align to TRBD2. Germline V CDR1 and CDR2: SSHAT, FNYEAQ (reference sequence). The CDR3 loop spans 15 amino acids. This chain's CDR3 is CASSLASGGNNEQFF. DNA for the CDR3: TGTGCTAGCAGCTTAGCTAGCGGGGGGAACAATGAGCAGTTCTTC.

J is TRBJ2-2 and V is TRBV5-4, with 8 nucleotides matching TRBD1. J lost 0 bases, V lost 0 bases, and 4 bases had no gene match. CDR3 length: 17 amino acids. Germline V CDR1 and CDR2: SGHNT, YYREEE (reference sequence). The CDR3 sequence: CASSLDRGSTNTGELFF. CDR3 in DNA: TGTGCCAGCAGCTTGGACAGGGGGTCTACGAACACCGGGGAGCTGTTTTTT.

The rearrangement joins TRBV6-6 to TRBJ2-7, with 7 bases aligning to TRBD2. The CDR3 is 16 amino acids. The germline V gene has CDR1 MNHNY and CDR2 SVGAGI (reference sequence). Unmatched junction bases numbered 12, after V lost 4 bases and J lost 3 bases. The CDR3 region has the DNA TGTGCCAGCAGTTCCTATGGGGCGGGAGCCGACTACGAGCAGTACTTC. Protein: CASSSYGAGADYEQYF.

The chain uses TRBV29-1 and TRBJ2-5; a weak D match, TRBD2 (5 bases). CDR1 is SQVTM and CDR2 is ANQGSEA in the germline V gene. This CDR3 is built from 13 residues. V was clipped by 7 bases and J by 4 bases, with 16 bases between them. The CDR3 sequence is CSAQDGGSETQYF. In DNA form, the CDR3 reads TGCAGCGCCCAGGACGGAGGTTCAGAGACCCAGTACTTC.

This rearrangement joins TRBV4-1 to TRBJ2-1; no definite D call. This CDR3 spans 13 amino acids. Germline CDR1 reads MGHRA; CDR2 reads YSYEKL. V was shortened by 0 bases and J by 3 bases, with 3 bases between the two germline ends. The CDR3 sequence: CASSQDNYNEQFF. DNA for the CDR3: TGCGCCAGCAGCCAAGATAACTACAATGAGCAGTTCTTC.

This chain joins TRBV6-1 and TRBJ1-5; perhaps TRBD1 as D (5 bases). Germline-derived CDR1 and CDR2 are MNHNS and SASEGT. The CDR3 covers 15 residues. Deletions cut 6 bases from V and 7 bases from J, with 19 bases between. The CDR3 coding sequence is TGTGCCAGCAGCGTCAGTGGGGGAGCGGGCCAGCCCCAGCATTTT. Residues: CASSVSGGAGQPQHF.

The CDR3 DNA is TGCGCCAGCAGTAAAGACCCGGTGGGTGGCTACACCTTC. It encodes CASSKDPVGGYTF. The chain couples TRBV5-1 to TRBJ1-2; D uncertain. The CDR3 consists of 13 residues. Trimming stripped 5 bases from V and 7 bases from J, with 15 bases between. Germline V gene lookup returns CDR1 SGHRS and CDR2 YFSETQ.

This clone was found many times. This sequence joins TRBV5-4 and TRBJ2-7, with TRBD1 matching over 9 bases. This CDR3 is 15 amino acids long. Germline V gives CDR1 SGHNT, CDR2 YYREEE (reference sequence). J gave up 6 bases and V 4 bases, and 11 bases lay outside the gene matches. CDR3 nucleotide sequence: TGTGCCAGCAGCCATCCGGGACAGGGCATCCGCGAGCAGTACTTC. This codes for CASSHPGQGIREQYF.

Points on this clone: Other nucleotide sequences from this sample produce the same CDR3. This rearrangement joins TRBV10-1 to TRBJ1-1; D uncertain. Germline V CDR1 and CDR2: WNHNN, SYGVQD (reference sequence). The CDR3 is 13 amino acids. V was shortened by 3 bases and J by 1 base, with 6 bases between the two germline ends. The CDR3: CASSENRNTEAFF. The CDR3 coding sequence is TGCGCCAGCAGTGAAAATCGGAACACTGAAGCTTTCTTT.

The chain carries TRBV6-6 and TRBJ2-7, with 7 positions matching TRBD1. Germline V gene data show CDR1 as MNHNY and CDR2 as SVGAGI (reference sequence). The CDR3 totals 13 residues. J gave up 5 bases and V 9 bases, and 10 bases lay outside the gene matches. The CDR3 reads CASRGRQGNEQYF. CDR3 DNA: TGTGCCAGTAGAGGGAGACAGGGTAACGAGCAGTACTTC.